These 23 T cell receptor beta chains were all obtained from the same sample, sequenced in a study of T and B cells in COVID-19 patients. Multiplex PCR with BIOMED2 TRB-A/B primer pools amplified TRB rearrangements. Using its own MiXCR run on the multiplex PCR reads, TCRdb lists one record per CDR3 protein. The table has around 11,000 distinct CDR3 sequences, 30% to 35% seen once. TRB was amplified from about 250-500 ng of blood genomic DNA. Sequenced input: blood. These TCRs come from a human donor with active COVID-19.

Judged by abundance, this clonotype is medium-sized. The chain couples TRBV12-3 or TRBV12-4 to TRBJ1-6; 7 nucleotides align to TRBD1. The CDR3 sequence is 15 residues long. Trimming cost V 3 bases and J 5 bases; bases outside gene matches: 4. DNA of the CDR3: TGTGCCAGCAGTTTGTTGGACAGGAATAATTCACCCCTCCACTTT. Protein sequence: CASSLLDRNNSPLHF.

This clonotype showed up just a few times. This chain links TRBV13 with TRBJ2-3; D is unclear. Germline V lookup: CDR1 PRHDT, CDR2 FYEKMQ (reference sequence). The germline V and J ends were trimmed by 3 bases and 2 bases, with 15 bases remaining between them. The length of the CDR3 is 16 residues. CDR3 DNA: TGTGCCAGCAGCTTGGTCAGCAGACAAGTCACAGATACGCAGTATTTT. Amino acid sequence: CASSLVSRQVTDTQYF.

This clonotype was seen a few times. The chain joins TRBV4-2 to TRBJ2-1, with no clear D. Trimming cost V 6 bases and J 7 bases, with 10 bases left between them. Germline V gene data show CDR1 as LGHNA and CDR2 as YNFKEQ. This CDR3 contains 12 residues. Here the CDR3 DNA reads TGTGCCAGCAGTCAGTCCCGGAATGAGCAGTTCTTC. Amino acid sequence: CASSQSRNEQFF.

The chain links TRBV27 to TRBJ2-5, with 13 bases identical to TRBD2. V trimming: 6 bases; J trimming: 2 bases; junction bases outside the gene matches: 3. The CDR3 spans 15 residues. The germline V gene has CDR1 MNHEY and CDR2 SMNVEV (reference sequence). The CDR3 DNA reads TGTGCCAGCAGGCCGGGACTAGCGGGGCAAGAGACCCAGTACTTC. Protein sequence: CASRPGLAGQETQYF.

This rearrangement joins TRBV6-2 or TRBV6-3 to TRBJ1-5, with 7 bases identical to TRBD1. Per germline, CDR1 MNHEY and CDR2 SVGEGT. With V trimmed by 6 bases and J by 2 bases, 10 bases remained unmatched. This CDR3 comprises 16 residues. The CDR3: CASSLTGYSRNQPQHF. The DNA of the CDR3 is TGTGCCAGCAGCCTGACAGGGTATTCTCGCAATCAGCCCCAGCATTTT.

The CDR3 region has the DNA TGCGCCAGCAGCGTTGCTGATCCCTACGAGCAGTACTTC. Residues: CASSVADPYEQYF. This chain uses TRBV5-1 with TRBJ2-7; D is unresolved. Germline-derived CDR1 and CDR2 are SGHRS and YFSETQ. V gave up 4 bases and J gave up 2 bases, with 10 bases separating them. The CDR3 runs 13 residues.

This clonotype was seen a handful of times. The chain recombines TRBV5-5 with TRBJ2-1; D could derive from TRBD1 or TRBD2 (5 bases each). This CDR3 region has 14 residues. Trimming stripped 4 bases from V and 6 bases from J, with 14 bases between. Germline CDR1 SGHKS, CDR2 YYEKEE (reference sequence). CDR3 DNA sequence: TGTGCCAGCAGCAGGGACGGGCGACTCAATGAGCAGTTCTTC. Protein: CASSRDGRLNEQFF.

The CDR3, as DNA: TGTGCCAGCAGTATTTCCCCGATGAACACTGAAGCTTTCTTT. Protein sequence: CASSISPMNTEAFF. The rearrangement uses TRBV5-5 and TRBJ1-1; D is undetermined. The V end lost 5 bases, the J end lost 0 bases, and 11 bases lay between the germline ends. The CDR3 covers 14 residues. Germline CDR1 is SGHKS and CDR2 is YYEKEE (reference sequence).

Sample share makes this clonotype medium-sized (0.01 to 0.1%). This chain links TRBV5-6 with TRBJ2-1; D unclear. This CDR3 comprises 12 residues. Germline-derived CDR1 and CDR2 are SGHDT and YYEEEE. V was clipped by 6 bases and J by 2 bases, with 6 bases between them. The CDR3 nucleotides are TGTGCCAGCACCCGGGCCTACAATGAGCAGTTCTTC. Amino acid sequence: CASTRAYNEQFF.

The chain links TRBV6-6 to TRBJ2-2; 8 nucleotides agree with TRBD2. Trimming took 2 bases from V and 0 from J; bases not matched to a gene: 8. Per the germline V gene, CDR1 is MNHNY and CDR2 is SVGAGI (reference sequence). The CDR3 contains 18 residues. CDR3 loop: CASSYESSGGSNTGELFF. CDR3 in DNA: TGTGCCAGCAGTTACGAGTCCAGCGGGGGATCGAACACCGGGGAGCTGTTTTTT.

In this sample, this clonotype is medium-sized. V and J are TRBV30 and TRBJ1-6; 8 nucleotides agree with TRBD1. The CDR3 is 14 amino acids. After removal of 2 bases from V and 5 bases from J, the junction contained 2 bases not matched to a gene. Germline V gene lookup returns CDR1 GTSNPN and CDR2 SVGIG (reference sequence). This chain's CDR3 is CAWSRTGNNSPLHF. CDR3 coding DNA: TGTGCCTGGAGTAGGACAGGGAATAATTCACCCCTCCACTTT. Drawing the rest from reference TRBV30 and TRBJ1-6, the complete variable domain is SQTIHQWPATLVQPVGSPLSLECTVEGTSNPNLYWYRQAAGRGLQLLFYSVGIGQISSEVPQNLSASRPQDRQFILSSKKLLLSDSGFYLCAWSRTGNNSPLHFGNGTRLTVT.

The gene calls are TRBV20-1 and TRBJ1-3; D is uncertain. Trimming removed 5 bases from V and 3 bases from J, with 20 bases in between. Germline values: CDR1 DFQATT, CDR2 SNEGSKA (reference sequence). The CDR3 loop spans 16 amino acids. This CDR3 is CSASRAVSGVGNTIYF. In DNA, the CDR3 is TGCAGTGCTTCCCGGGCTGTGAGCGGAGTTGGAAACACCATATATTTT.

This clonotype was recorded a few times. This chain connects TRBV19 to TRBJ1-5; D not certain. From germline, CDR1 is LNHDA and CDR2 SQIVND (reference sequence). The V gene lost 1 base and the J gene lost 6 bases, with 4 bases spanning the gap. The CDR3 is made up of 12 amino acids. For the CDR3, the DNA is TGTGCCAGTAGTATAGTGAGTCAGCCCCAGCATTTT. This codes for CASSIVSQPQHF.

In this sample, this clonotype turned up a few times. As DNA, the CDR3 is TGTGCCTGGTCAGGGTCCTCCTCCTACGAGCAGTACTTC. Its translation is CAWSGSSSYEQYF. This chain joins TRBV30 and TRBJ2-7; a weak D match, TRBD1 (5 bases). V was cut by 5 bases and J by 0 bases, with 11 bases left in between. The CDR3 is 13 residues long. CDR1 and CDR2 from the germline V gene are GTSNPN and SVGIG (reference sequence).

The gene calls are TRBV20-1 and TRBJ2-1, with 10 bases lining up with TRBD1. The CDR3 totals 16 residues. Trimming at V came to 3 bases and at J to 4 bases, leaving 9 bases not matched to a gene. Germline loops: CDR1 DFQATT, CDR2 SNEGSKA (reference sequence). The CDR3 reads CSASRSDRGHYNEQFF. The DNA of the CDR3 is TGCAGTGCTAGCCGCTCCGACAGGGGGCATTACAATGAGCAGTTCTTC.

This clonotype was found a few times. The CDR3 loop reads CASSTRQGGVNEKLFF. CDR3 sequence (DNA): TGTGCCAGCAGCACTCGACAGGGGGGAGTTAATGAAAAACTGTTTTTT. The J gene is TRBJ1-4, the V gene TRBV5-4, with TRBD1 matching over 9 bases. V lost 4 bases to trimming and J lost 4 bases; unmatched junction nucleotides: 8. This CDR3 spans 16 amino acids. Germline V gene sequence: CDR1 SGHNT, CDR2 YYREEE (reference sequence).

In its sample, this clonotype ranks as medium-sized. The V and J genes are TRBV19 and TRBJ2-5, with D perhaps matching TRBD1 or TRBD2 (6 bases each). CDR1 and CDR2 (germline): LNHDA, SQIVND (reference sequence). The CDR3 contains 14 residues. V was shortened by 1 base and J by 5 bases, with 11 bases between the two germline ends. The CDR3 region has the DNA TGTGCCAGTAGTATAGGCGGAGGGGGGGAGACCCAGTACTTC. It translates to CASSIGGGGETQYF.

This clonotype has just a few counts. This rearrangement joins TRBV24-1 to TRBJ1-5; TRBD1 is a possible D gene (5 bases). V lost 11 bases and J lost 1, with 26 bases in between. CDR3 length: 18 residues. CDR1 is KGHDR, CDR2 SFDVKD, per germline. The CDR3 here is CANRWGGGIQESNQPQHF. Here the CDR3 DNA reads TGTGCCAACAGATGGGGGGGGGGAATACAGGAGAGCAATCAGCCCCAGCATTTT.

Notes on this clonotype: Mismatch with germline at one junction end may stem from a read error. V is TRBV18 and J is TRBJ1-6; D is possibly TRBD1 (5 bases). CDR3 length: 15 amino acids. The germline CDR1 and CDR2 sequences are KGHSH and LQKENI. CDR3: CASPPREPPHSPLHF. In DNA, the CDR3 is TGTGCCAGCCCACCCAGGGAGCCACCTCATTCACCCCTCCACTTT. Full variable domain (rest looked up from reference TRBV18 and TRBJ1-6): NAGVMQNPRHLVRRRGQEARLRCSPMKGHSHVYWYRQLPEEGLKFMVYLQKENIIDESGMPKERFSAEFPKEGPSILRIQQVVRGDSAAYFCASPPREPPHSPLHFGNGTRLTVT.

The chain combines TRBV20-1 with TRBJ2-5, with TRBD2 identical over 16 bases. Germline values: CDR1 DFQATT, CDR2 SNEGSKA (reference sequence). The length of the CDR3 is 16 residues. V shed 5 bases and J 5 bases; nucleotides not matched to a gene: 8. The CDR3 spells CSALGTSGGEWETQYF. In nucleotides, the CDR3 is TGCAGTGCTTTGGGGACTAGCGGGGGGGAGTGGGAGACCCAGTACTTC.

The rearrangement links TRBV5-5 to TRBJ1-5; D call uncertain. Trimming left V 3 bases short and J 2 bases short, with 9 bases between. Germline V gene data show CDR1 as SGHKS and CDR2 as YYEKEE (reference sequence). CDR3 size: 14 residues. This CDR3 reads CASSYSTGNQPQHF. CDR3 sequence (DNA): TGTGCCAGCAGCTATAGTACGGGCAATCAGCCCCAGCATTTT.

This clonotype is labeled as medium-sized (0.01 to 0.1%). The V call is TRBV19, the J call TRBJ2-1; 9 bases line up with TRBD1. Germline V CDR1 and CDR2: LNHDA, SQIVND (reference sequence). The J segment lost 0 bases and the V segment lost 7 bases, leaving 10 bases of the junction unmatched. The CDR3 has 17 amino acids. CDR3 amino acids: CASTTTGTGSSYNEQFF. As DNA, the CDR3 is TGTGCCAGTACCACCACCGGGACAGGGAGCTCCTACAATGAGCAGTTCTTC.

The sample holds a few counts of this clonotype. The chain employs TRBV15 and TRBJ2-3, with 9 bases aligning to TRBD2. V lost 1 base to trimming and J lost 5 bases; unmatched junction nucleotides: 10. There are 17 residues in the CDR3. Germline assignment: CDR1 LNHNV and CDR2 YYDKDF (reference sequence). CDR3 region: CATSRALPGLARDTQYF. The CDR3 nucleotides are TGTGCCACCAGCAGAGCTCTTCCGGGACTAGCTAGAGATACGCAGTATTTT.